This TCR beta chain was found in a study of blood T cell repertoires in COVID-19. Whole-study context: Whether acute or convalescent, the COVID-19 samples came from the United States, Italy and Spain. The analysed material was cDNA or gDNA that came from T cells, B-cell-depleted T cells, or PBMCs.

Authors' data handling: Estimation of nucleated cell counts relied on the amplification of reference gene primers. Assay: immunoSEQ multiplex PCR; the TCRdb copy retains only in-frame clones and omits some. For V, J and clone size, that table is used; D and trimming come from the DNA. The sample holds about 90,000 clones, approximately 92% seen once. Trimming took 8 bases from V and 2 from J, leaving 12 bases between them. Per the germline V gene, CDR1 is MNHEY and CDR2 is SMNVEV (reference sequence). The CDR3 runs to 13 residues. The chain employs TRBV27 and TRBJ1-2; weak D call: TRBD1 (6 bases). This TCR was sampled from a woman aged 55 to 70 with active COVID-19. The sequenced material came from peripheral blood. DNA of the CDR3: TGTGCCAGCTCCCTGAGGGGGAACTATGGCTACACCTTC. It codes for CASSLRGNYGYTF.